These 27 T cell receptor beta chains share one sample of origin, sequenced in a study of T cell responses to AZD1222 COVID-19 vaccine. Profiling relied on immunoSEQ multiplex PCR, and the TCRdb table lists in-frame clones only, not all of them. Among 150,000 or so clones, around 93% were seen once, and the ten largest hold 7.5% to 9.5%. The specimen was peripheral blood, collected on day 0 of AZD1222 vaccination. These receptors came from an adult in good health.

The CDR3 loop is CASSQIGQGAGAFPKFYGYTF. CDR3 nucleotides: TGCGCCAGCAGCCAAATAGGCCAGGGCGCGGGGGCATTCCCCAAATTCTATGGCTACACCTTC. The chain employs TRBV4-3 and TRBJ1-2, with D possibly matching TRBD1 (6 bases). CDR1 and CDR2 from the germline V gene are LGHNA and YSLEER. Trimming removed 2 bases at V and 4 bases at J, with 32 bases between. The CDR3 totals 21 residues.

This sequence joins TRBV2 and TRBJ1-1; no clear D gene. The CDR3 extends over 13 amino acids. Germline V gene data show CDR1 as SNHLY and CDR2 as FYNNEI. Between the trimmed V and J ends, which lost 6 bases and 0 bases, there was a span of 8 bases. CDR3 nucleotides: TGTGCCAGCAGCCCCGCCATGAACACTGAAGCTTTCTTT. It yields the protein CASSPAMNTEAFF.

The V gene is TRBV3-1 (or the pseudogene TRBV3-2), the J gene TRBJ1-1; maybe TRBD1 (6 bases). Germline V lookup: CDR1 LGHDT, CDR2 YNNKEL (reference sequence). V was trimmed by 4 bases and J by 7 bases, leaving 13 bases between them. The CDR3 contains 13 residues. CDR3 nucleotide sequence: TGTGCCAGCAGCCCCTGGGGGGGCGGTGAAGCTTTCTTT. Amino acids: CASSPWGGGEAFF.

V gene TRBV5-1 combines with J gene TRBJ1-3; D remains ambiguous. CDR1 is SGHRS, CDR2 YFSETQ, per germline. The ends were cut back, 4 bases at V and 0 bases at J, with 11 bases in the middle. The CDR3 has 15 residues. The DNA for the CDR3 is TGCGCCAGCAGCCTGGACTCATACTCTGGAAACACCATATATTTT. Protein sequence: CASSLDSYSGNTIYF.

This clone appeared once. This rearrangement joins TRBV5-1 to TRBJ2-7; 9 bases fit TRBD1. The germline V gene has CDR1 SGHRS and CDR2 YFSETQ. Trimming at V came to 3 bases and at J to 3 bases, leaving 4 bases not matched to a gene. The CDR3 runs to 14 residues. CDR3 amino acids: CASSWTGVNYEQYF. CDR3 sequence (DNA): TGCGCCAGCAGCTGGACAGGGGTTAACTACGAGCAGTACTTC.

V gene TRBV12-3 or TRBV12-4 combines with J gene TRBJ1-5; weak D call: TRBD1 (5 bases). The CDR3 extends over 12 amino acids. V was trimmed by 5 bases and J by 6 bases, leaving 8 bases between them. The CDR3 DNA is TGTGCCAGCAGTCGGAGGGGTCAGCCCCAGCATTTT. It yields the protein CASSRRGQPQHF.

The chain has TRBV7-2 and TRBJ1-5; a possible D gene is TRBD1 (6 bases). Germline-derived CDR1 and CDR2 are SGHTA and FQGNSA. The CDR3 runs to 14 residues. Trimming removed 1 base from V and 6 bases from J, with 10 bases in between. The CDR3 sequence is CASSLEGGIQPQHF. The CDR3 DNA reads TGTGCCAGCAGCTTAGAGGGGGGGATTCAGCCCCAGCATTTT.

This chain connects TRBV30 to TRBJ2-2; D is perhaps TRBD1 or TRBD2 (6 bases each). The V and J ends lost 5 bases and 11 bases respectively, with 30 bases between them. CDR1 is GTSNPN and CDR2 is SVGIG in the germline V gene (reference sequence). This CDR3 has 17 amino acids. CDR3 DNA sequence: TGTGCCTGGGGGGATAGTCTCAGTCCGGGGGCCGACGGAGAGCTGTTTTTT. Protein product: CAWGDSLSPGADGELFF.

This chain links TRBV7-8 with TRBJ2-1, with unresolved D. V was pared by 1 base and J by 9 bases, with 10 bases between. CDR1 is SGHVS and CDR2 is FQNEAQ in the germline V gene. The length of the CDR3 is 13 residues. The DNA for the CDR3 is TGTGCCAGCAGCTTAGAGGAGCTTATTGAGCAGTTCTTC. Protein: CASSLEELIEQFF. Together with reference TRBV7-8 and TRBJ2-1, the CDR3 gives the full variable domain: GAGVSQSPRYKVAKRGQDVALRCDPISGHVSLFWYQQALGQGPEFLTYFQNEAQLDKSGLPSDRFFAERPEGSVSTLKIQRTQQEDSAVYLCASSLEELIEQFFGPGTRLTVL.

The chain has TRBV28 and TRBJ2-7, with 11 positions matching TRBD2. Looked up from germline, CDR1 is MDHEN and CDR2 is SYDVKM. The CDR3 runs to 16 residues. The V gene end was trimmed by 6 bases and the J gene end by 2 bases; junction bases not matched to a gene: 9. The CDR3 region has the DNA TGTGCCAGCAGAGAGGCTAGCGGGGGGAAAACCTACGAGCAGTACTTC. Translated: CASREASGGKTYEQYF.

V gene TRBV3-1 (or the pseudogene TRBV3-2) combines with J gene TRBJ1-2; 7 bases match TRBD1. J was trimmed by 8 bases and V by 0 bases; bases with no gene match: 9. Germline V gives CDR1 LGHDT, CDR2 YNNKEL (reference sequence). CDR3 size: 15 residues. This chain's CDR3 is CASSQDWARQGGYTF. CDR3 bases: TGTGCCAGCAGCCAAGATTGGGCCCGACAGGGCGGCTACACCTTC.

The sample holds one count of this clone. The CDR3 protein is CAGHGESVSMNTEAFF. In DNA form, the CDR3 reads TGTGCCGGACACGGGGAATCTGTCTCGATGAACACTGAAGCTTTCTTT. The chain couples TRBV24-1 to TRBJ1-1; weak D call: TRBD1 (5 bases). The CDR3 spans 16 residues. Germline V gene lookup returns CDR1 KGHDR and CDR2 SFDVKD. V shed 12 bases and J shed 0 bases, with 22 bases lying between them.

V and J are TRBV28 and TRBJ1-4; D not certain. Between the trimmed V and J ends, which lost 2 bases and 4 bases, there was a span of 5 bases. CDR3 length equals 13 residues. Germline loops: CDR1 MDHEN, CDR2 SYDVKM. CDR3 loop: CASSLRLNEKLFF. CDR3 in DNA: TGTGCCAGCAGTTTACGACTTAATGAAAAACTGTTTTTT. Filled out from reference TRBV28 and TRBJ1-4, the complete variable domain reads DVKVTQSSRYLVKRTGEKVFLECVQDMDHENMFWYRQDPGLGLRLIYFSYDVKMKEKGDIPEGYSVSREKKERFSLILESASTNQTSMYLCASSLRLNEKLFFGSGTQLSVL.

The genes are TRBV19 and TRBJ2-5; the match to TRBD2 covers 10 bases. Germline loops: CDR1 LNHDA, CDR2 SQIVND (reference sequence). V shed 3 bases and J 2 bases; nucleotides not matched to a gene: 9. The CDR3 sequence is 17 residues long. The CDR3 bases are TGTGCCAGTAGTATGCGGGGAACTAGCGGGAAACAAGAGACCCAGTACTTC. It yields the protein CASSMRGTSGKQETQYF.

The gene calls are TRBV6-2 or TRBV6-3 and TRBJ1-2, with a possible D match to TRBD1 (6 bases). V shed 0 bases and J shed 6 bases, with 17 bases lying between them. Germline assignment: CDR1 MNHEY and CDR2 SVGEGT. The CDR3 has 16 amino acids. CDR3 nucleotide sequence: TGTGCCAGCAGTTACTCTAGGAGGGACAAACACAATGGCTACACCTTC. It codes for CASSYSRRDKHNGYTF.

This chain uses TRBV5-1 with TRBJ1-5; 10 positions match TRBD1. The V and J ends lost 0 bases and 7 bases, in that order; junction bases with no gene match: 4. The CDR3 has 15 residues. Germline-derived CDR1 and CDR2 are SGHRS and YFSETQ. CDR3 bases: TGCGCCAGCAGCTTGGGACAGGGGGCACACCAGCCCCAGCATTTT. Translation gives CASSLGQGAHQPQHF. Complete variable domain (other parts from reference TRBV5-1 and TRBJ1-5): KAGVTQTPRYLIKTRGQQVTLSCSPISGHRSVSWYQQTPGQGLQFLFEYFSETQRNKGNFPGRFSGRQFSNSRSEMNVSTLELGDSALYLCASSLGQGAHQPQHFGDGTRLSIL.

The gene calls are TRBV6-2 or TRBV6-3 and TRBJ1-6; no clear D gene. The CDR3 is 11 residues long. The germline V and J ends were trimmed by 3 bases and 10 bases, with 4 bases remaining between them. Germline V CDR1 and CDR2: MNHEY, SVGEGT. This CDR3 reads CASSYPSPLHF. Here the CDR3 DNA reads TGTGCCAGCAGTTATCCATCACCCCTCCACTTT.

This chain links TRBV29-1 with TRBJ1-4, with D possibly matching TRBD1 (5 bases). The CDR3 is made up of 13 amino acids. V was trimmed by 4 bases and J by 2 bases, leaving 8 bases between them. Germline V gene sequence: CDR1 SQVTM, CDR2 ANQGSEA. The CDR3 is CSVAGTTNEKLFF. The CDR3 nucleotides read TGCAGCGTTGCGGGGACCACTAATGAAAAACTGTTTTTT.

This chain connects TRBV28 to TRBJ2-7, with 9 bases matching TRBD1. The CDR3 totals 14 residues. With V trimmed by 6 bases and J by 3 bases, 6 bases remained unmatched. Germline values: CDR1 MDHEN, CDR2 SYDVKM. CDR3 sequence: CASRGQGKNYEQYF. CDR3 sequence (DNA): TGTGCCAGCAGAGGACAGGGGAAAAACTACGAGCAGTACTTC. The full variable domain, its missing parts supplied by reference TRBV28 and TRBJ2-7, is DVKVTQSSRYLVKRTGEKVFLECVQDMDHENMFWYRQDPGLGLRLIYFSYDVKMKEKGDIPEGYSVSREKKERFSLILESASTNQTSMYLCASRGQGKNYEQYFGPGTRLTVT.

The V call is TRBV7-9, the J call TRBJ1-2; D is unresolved. CDR3 size: 13 residues. Trimming removed 2 bases at V and 1 base at J, with 5 bases between. Germline V gene sequence: CDR1 SEHNR, CDR2 FQNEAQ (reference sequence). CDR3 loop: CASSLPSNYGYTF. The CDR3 DNA is TGTGCCAGCAGCTTACCCAGTAACTATGGCTACACCTTC.

The chain carries TRBV2 and TRBJ1-1; no clear D. Germline CDR1 and CDR2: SNHLY and FYNNEI. The V and J ends lost 7 bases and 3 bases respectively, with 15 bases between them. There are 14 residues in the CDR3. The CDR3 sequence is CASMSRGGDTEAFF. The CDR3 bases are TGTGCCAGCATGTCCCGGGGAGGAGACACTGAAGCTTTCTTT.

This rearrangement joins TRBV3-1 (or the pseudogene TRBV3-2) to TRBJ1-2; D is possibly TRBD1 (6 bases). Germline V gene lookup returns CDR1 LGHDT and CDR2 YNNKEL (reference sequence). This CDR3 spans 15 amino acids. Trimming took off 4 bases at V and 4 bases at J, with 16 bases between the two ends. The CDR3 region has the DNA TGTGCCAGCAGCCCTTACAGGGCTAGTAGCTATGGCTACACCTTC. Amino acid sequence: CASSPYRASSYGYTF.

This clone was recorded once. The rearrangement uses TRBV7-2 and TRBJ1-6; 7 bases match TRBD1. CDR1 and CDR2 (germline): SGHTA, FQGNSA. The CDR3 has 14 amino acids. Trimming cost V 5 bases and J 10 bases; bases outside gene matches: 8. CDR3 DNA sequence: TGTGCCAGCAGCAGAGGGACAGTCCGCTCACCCCTCCACTTT. Amino acid sequence: CASSRGTVRSPLHF.

The V and J genes are TRBV4-1 and TRBJ2-2, with D unclear. This CDR3 is 17 amino acids long. The germline gives CDR1 MGHRA, CDR2 YSYEKL. V lost 0 bases and J lost 4, with 15 bases in between. CDR3 nucleotides: TGCGCCAGCAGCCAAGACCTGGTCGGATGGGGCACCGGGGAGCTGTTTTTT. It encodes CASSQDLVGWGTGELFF.

The V call is TRBV5-1, the J call TRBJ2-1, with TRBD2 matching 7 bases. The germline gives CDR1 SGHRS, CDR2 YFSETQ. The CDR3 loop spans 15 amino acids. V shed 4 bases, J shed 5 bases, and the junction held 9 bases outside the gene matches. The CDR3 DNA follows: TGCGCCAGCAGCCTCGGGACTACCCGAAACAATGAGCAGTTCTTC. It translates to CASSLGTTRNNEQFF. The variable domain in full, with the rest retrieved from reference TRBV5-1 and TRBJ2-1, is KAGVTQTPRYLIKTRGQQVTLSCSPISGHRSVSWYQQTPGQGLQFLFEYFSETQRNKGNFPGRFSGRQFSNSRSEMNVSTLELGDSALYLCASSLGTTRNNEQFFGPGTRLTVL.

This chain uses TRBV18 with TRBJ1-1, with D unclear. This CDR3 comprises 12 residues. The germline V and J ends were trimmed by 2 bases and 5 bases, with 6 bases remaining between them. The germline gives CDR1 KGHSH, CDR2 LQKENI. Written as DNA, the CDR3 is TGTGCCAGCTCACCAGCGCGGACTGAAGCTTTCTTT. This translates into CASSPARTEAFF.

V usage is TRBV12-3 or TRBV12-4 and J usage is TRBJ2-7; D gene ambiguous. The ends were cut back, 3 bases at V and 3 bases at J, with 9 bases in the middle. There are 13 residues in the CDR3. CDR3 sequence reads: CASSFSQYYEQYF. DNA of the CDR3: TGTGCCAGCAGTTTTTCCCAGTACTACGAGCAGTACTTC.